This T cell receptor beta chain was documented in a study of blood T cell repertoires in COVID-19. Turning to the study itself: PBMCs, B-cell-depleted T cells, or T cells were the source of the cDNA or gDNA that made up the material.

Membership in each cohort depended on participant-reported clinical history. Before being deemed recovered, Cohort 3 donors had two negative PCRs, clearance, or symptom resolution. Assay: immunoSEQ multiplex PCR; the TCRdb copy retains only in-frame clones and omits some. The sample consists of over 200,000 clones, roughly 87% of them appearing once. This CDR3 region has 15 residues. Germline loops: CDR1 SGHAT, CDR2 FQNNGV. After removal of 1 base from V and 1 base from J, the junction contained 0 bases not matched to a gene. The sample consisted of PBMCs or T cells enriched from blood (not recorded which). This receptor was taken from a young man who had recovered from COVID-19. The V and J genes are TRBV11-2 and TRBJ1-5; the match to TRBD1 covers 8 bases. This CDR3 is CASSLGTGSNQPQHF. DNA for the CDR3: TGTGCCAGCAGCTTAGGGACAGGGAGCAATCAGCCCCAGCATTTT.